The 18 T cell receptor beta chains presented below share a single source sample, sequenced in a study of T-cell memory formation after mild COVID-19. TCRdb itself ran the 5' RACE reads through MiXCR, one entry per CDR3 protein. This table holds roughly 610,000 distinct CDR3 sequences, around 15% found once. The sequenced sample consisted of PBMCs or a T cell subset sorted from them (not recorded which). Receptor source: an adult woman who had mild COVID-19 (a few samples of this study predate the infection). Cell type and time point are not known.

Concerning this clonotype: Sequence at one end of the junction differs from germline and may be a read error. This chain links TRBV30 with TRBJ1-2, with D possibly TRBD1 on 6 matching bases. Germline V CDR1 and CDR2: GTSNPN, SVGIG (reference sequence). The length of the CDR3 is 11 residues. This CDR3 is CAWSVLGHLDF. CDR3 nucleotides: TGTGCCTGGAGTGTACTGGGACACCTCGACTTC.

This clonotype was counted between two and nine times. J is TRBJ2-1 and V is TRBV29-1; 8 nucleotides agree with TRBD1. Losses at the gene ends were 6 bases for V and 7 bases for J; bases not matched to a gene: 8. CDR1 is SQVTM and CDR2 is ANQGSEA in the germline V gene. The CDR3 is made up of 13 amino acids. The CDR3 DNA reads TGCAGCGTCATACGGACAGGGTGGAATGAGCAGTTCTTC. It is translated as CSVIRTGWNEQFF.

The sample holds many counts of this clonotype. The V gene is TRBV3-1, the J gene TRBJ2-1; no clear D. Between the trimmed V and J ends, which lost 3 bases and 8 bases, there was a span of 14 bases. Germline V gene data show CDR1 as LGHDT and CDR2 as YNNKEL (reference sequence). The CDR3 spans 14 residues. CDR3 in DNA: TGTGCCAGCAGCCAGAATTCCCTCGCGGATGAGCAGTTCTTC. It translates to CASSQNSLADEQFF.

This chain's CDR3 is CASSETRGTNSPLHF. As DNA, the CDR3 is TGTGCCAGCAGTGAAACCAGGGGGACCAATTCACCCCTCCACTTT. This sequence joins TRBV2 and TRBJ1-6; 7 bases are shared with TRBD1. Germline V gene sequence: CDR1 SNHLY, CDR2 FYNNEI. The CDR3 contains 15 residues. V gave up 2 bases and J gave up 7 bases; unmatched junction bases: 5.

This clonotype was detected only a few times. The chain has TRBV5-1 and TRBJ2-3; the match to TRBD1 covers 7 bases. Germline V gene sequence: CDR1 SGHRS, CDR2 YFSETQ. Unmatched junction bases numbered 9, after V lost 7 bases and J lost 4 bases. The CDR3 has 14 residues. The CDR3 loop is CASSIGQGADTQYF. The CDR3 DNA reads as TGCGCCAGCTCAATAGGGCAGGGGGCAGATACGCAGTATTTT.

The chain has TRBV6-5 and TRBJ1-1; D is unclear. CDR1 and CDR2 (germline): MNHEY, SVGAGI. V was shortened by 7 bases and J by 7 bases, with 19 bases between the two germline ends. This CDR3 is 14 amino acids long. The CDR3 nucleotides read TGTGCCAGCATTAATCTGGGAAAGAGTGGTGAAGCTTTCTTT. This translates into CASINLGKSGEAFF.

The chain is built from TRBV11-2 and TRBJ1-2; D possibly corresponds to TRBD1 (5 bases). CDR1 and CDR2 (germline): SGHAT, FQNNGV. The CDR3 loop spans 12 amino acids. V was cut by 5 bases and J by 8 bases, with 12 bases left in between. The CDR3 here is CASSPGGWGYTF. The CDR3 nucleotides are TGTGCCAGCAGCCCCGGGGGGTGGGGCTACACCTTC.

In its sample, this clonotype was seen many times. The gene calls are TRBV20-1 and TRBJ2-7; D unresolved. This CDR3 is built from 11 residues. Germline CDR1 reads DFQATT; CDR2 reads SNEGSKA (reference sequence). V was cut by 5 bases and J by 2 bases, with 7 bases left in between. The CDR3 nucleotides are TGCAGTGCTGTTAGGGCCTACGAGCAGTACTTC. Translation gives CSAVRAYEQYF.

The chain combines TRBV5-1 with TRBJ2-5; tentative D call: TRBD2 (6 bases). Trimming removed 4 bases at V and 5 bases at J, with 18 bases between. Germline CDR1 reads SGHRS; CDR2 reads YFSETQ. The CDR3 sequence is 15 residues long. In DNA, the CDR3 is TGCGCCAGCAGCCCTCCCGGAGGGAGACAGGAGACCCAGTACTTC. The encoded protein is CASSPPGGRQETQYF.

The V call is TRBV18, the J call TRBJ1-1; D gene ambiguous. V was trimmed by 8 bases and J by 3 bases, leaving 4 bases between them. Germline CDR1 is KGHSH and CDR2 is LQKENI. There are 10 residues in the CDR3. CDR3 region: CASRHTEAFF. The CDR3 nucleotides are TGTGCCAGCCGACACACTGAAGCTTTCTTT.

This clonotype turned up a few times. The V gene is TRBV5-6, the J gene TRBJ1-3; 7 bases are shared with TRBD1. The ends lost 2 bases at V and 0 bases at J; junction bases unmatched: 8. This CDR3 has 17 amino acids. The germline CDR1 and CDR2 sequences are SGHDT and YYEEEE. The CDR3 region has the DNA TGTGCCAGCAGCTTTCGTCAGGGGGGCTTCTCTGGAAACACCATATATTTT. This gives the protein CASSFRQGGFSGNTIYF.

This clonotype was counted only a few times. CDR3 nucleotides: TGTGCCAGCAATGCGGACCCTAGGGGTGAAAAACTGTTTTTT. Translation gives CASNADPRGEKLFF. The rearrangement joins TRBV6-6 to TRBJ1-4; weak D call: TRBD1 (5 bases). Germline V gene data show CDR1 as MNHNY and CDR2 as SVGAGI (reference sequence). Trimming took 7 bases from V and 7 from J, leaving 16 bases between them. The CDR3 is 14 amino acids.

This clonotype was seen more than once but under ten times. The rearrangement uses TRBV2 and TRBJ2-7, with D hard to call. V lost 2 bases to trimming and J lost 0 bases, with 8 bases between them. Germline CDR1 and CDR2: SNHLY and FYNNEI. CDR3 length equals 14 residues. CDR3 DNA sequence: TGTGCCAGCAGTGAACGGACGAGCTCCTACGAGCAGTACTTC. Translating gives CASSERTSSYEQYF.

The gene calls are TRBV14 and TRBJ2-7; D may match TRBD1 or TRBD2 (5 bases each). The CDR3 is made up of 14 amino acids. CDR1 and CDR2 from the germline V gene are SGHDN and FVKESK. V lost 4 bases and J lost 3, with 13 bases in between. CDR3 region: CASSRLGEVYEQYF. DNA of the CDR3: TGTGCCAGCAGCCGCCTGGGGGAAGTCTACGAGCAGTACTTC.

This clonotype was found a few times. J is TRBJ2-1 and V is TRBV7-8; 9 bases are shared with TRBD2. The V gene end was trimmed by 1 base and the J gene end by 6 bases; junction bases not matched to a gene: 7. This CDR3 has 16 amino acids. The germline gives CDR1 SGHVS, CDR2 FQNEAQ. Written as DNA, the CDR3 is TGTGCCAGCAGCTTAGAGTCTAGCGGGGTTTTCAATGAGCAGTTCTTC. Its translation: CASSLESSGVFNEQFF.

The rearrangement joins TRBV6-5 to TRBJ1-2, with TRBD1 identical over 7 bases. The CDR3 consists of 15 residues. V was clipped by 7 bases and J by 7 bases; unmatched bases: 15. From germline, CDR1 is MNHEY and CDR2 SVGAGI. The CDR3: CASNDRDGGVLGYTF. As DNA, the CDR3 is TGTGCCAGCAACGACAGGGACGGCGGAGTTCTTGGCTACACCTTC.

The chain uses TRBV5-1 and TRBJ1-1; no reliable D call. V was shortened by 1 base and J by 3 bases, with 10 bases between the two germline ends. Germline lookup yields CDR1 SGHRS and CDR2 YFSETQ. The CDR3 length is 14 residues. The CDR3, as DNA: TGCGCCAGCAGCTTGTTATGGGAGGACACTGAAGCTTTCTTT. Amino acids: CASSLLWEDTEAFF. Looking up the rest from reference TRBV5-1 and TRBJ1-1 gives the full variable domain: KAGVTQTPRYLIKTRGQQVTLSCSPISGHRSVSWYQQTPGQGLQFLFEYFSETQRNKGNFPGRFSGRQFSNSRSEMNVSTLELGDSALYLCASSLLWEDTEAFFGQGTRLTVV.

In this sample, this clonotype turned up a few times. V and J are TRBV7-2 and TRBJ2-5, with TRBD2 matching over 13 bases. The CDR3 has 14 amino acids. The germline V gene encodes CDR1 SGHTA and CDR2 FQGNSA. J was trimmed by 5 bases and V by 8 bases; bases with no gene match: 5. This chain's CDR3 is CASLTSGRGETQYF. In nucleotides, the CDR3 is TGTGCCAGCCTAACTAGCGGGAGGGGGGAGACCCAGTACTTC. The variable domain in full, with the rest retrieved from reference TRBV7-2 and TRBJ2-5, is GAGVSQSPSNKVTEKGKDVELRCDPISGHTALYWYRQSLGQGLEFLIYFQGNSAPDKSGLPSDRFSAERTGGSVSTLTIQRTQQEDSAVYLCASLTSGRGETQYFGPGTRLLVL.